The entry below gives a single TCR beta chain sequence along with its context. No antigen is known for it. This specimen comes from a study of CD8 T cells in ankylosing spondylitis. Overall study findings and caveats: A motif in TCR beta, a set of under 10 highly homologous variants, appeared characteristic of ankylosing spondylitis blood. Reportedly, significant enrichment of disease-linked clones occurred in matched ankylosing spondylitis synovial fluid. Disease-linked clones proved CD8+ and comparatively uncommon in peripheral blood. Prior literature has documented some motif variants in synovial fluid and blood from reactive arthritis.

TCRdb processed the 5' RACE reads anew with MiXCR; each CDR3 protein has one entry. Of about 39,000 distinct CDR3 sequences in the sample, under 4.5% were seen once. V was pared by 3 bases and J by 5 bases, with 11 bases between. Germline V gene sequence: CDR1 SGDLS, CDR2 YYNGEE. This CDR3 region has 13 residues. Sequenced sample: blood, either unsorted or a sorted T cell fraction (not recorded which). The source of this sequence is a female donor with ankylosing spondylitis or in good health (not recorded which). This sequence joins TRBV9 and TRBJ2-5; no firm D call. The CDR3 reads CASSAPPGETQYF. The CDR3 nucleotides read TGTGCCAGCAGCGCCCCTCCCGGGGAGACCCAGTACTTC.